The following is a TCR beta chain sequence with its context. Individuals drawn from 20 to 30 US areas were roughly 18 to 95 years old. Participant reports of clinical history set cohort assignment. The germline gives CDR1 SNHLY, CDR2 FYNNEI. This CDR3 contains 15 residues. V was trimmed by 6 bases and J by 0 bases, leaving 11 bases between them. Sequenced by immunoSEQ multiplex PCR; TCRdb stores in-frame clones only, minus some. The repertoire holds about 280,000 clones, with 85% as singletons. This record belongs to a study of blood T cell repertoires in COVID-19. Study overall: T cells, B-cell-depleted T cells, or PBMCs provided the cDNA or gDNA that served as material.

This TCR came from a woman between 45 and 60 years old who had recovered from COVID-19. J is TRBJ2-2 and V is TRBV2; D is possibly TRBD2 (5 bases). Sequenced sample: PBMCs or T cells enriched from blood (not recorded which). The CDR3 DNA is TGTGCCAGCAGGTCCAGCGGAGCGAACACCGGGGAGCTGTTTTTT. Translated, it gives CASRSSGANTGELFF.